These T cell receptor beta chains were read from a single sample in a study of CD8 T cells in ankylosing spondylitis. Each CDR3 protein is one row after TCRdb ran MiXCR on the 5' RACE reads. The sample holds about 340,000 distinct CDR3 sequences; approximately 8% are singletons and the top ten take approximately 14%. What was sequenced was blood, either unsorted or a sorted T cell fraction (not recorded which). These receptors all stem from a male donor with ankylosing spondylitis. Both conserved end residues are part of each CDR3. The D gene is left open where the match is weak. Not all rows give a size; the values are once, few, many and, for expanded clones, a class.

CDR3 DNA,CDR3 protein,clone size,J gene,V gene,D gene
TGCGCCAGCAGCCAACCTAACTTACGAGCTAACTATGGCTACACCTTC,CASSQPNLRANYGYTF,many,TRBJ1-2,TRBV4-1,-
TGTGCCAGCAGCTTAGTATGGTCCGCCTCTGGAAACACCATATATTTT,CASSLVWSASGNTIYF,many,TRBJ1-3,TRBV7-8,-
TGTGCCAGCAGCTTGTCGGGGGGCTCTAACTATGGCTACACCTTC,CASSLSGGSNYGYTF,few,TRBJ1-2,TRBV5-5,-
TGTGCCATCAAGGTTCAACCCCCGGGTGAGCAGTTCTTC,CAIKVQPPGEQFF,-,TRBJ2-1,TRBV10-3,-
TGTGCCAGCAGATATACTAGCCACGGGGAGCTGTTTTTT,CASRYTSHGELFF,-,TRBJ2-2,TRBV6-6,-
TGTGCCAGCAGTCCTAGGGGATACTCCTACGAGCAGTACTTC,CASSPRGYSYEQYF,-,TRBJ2-7,TRBV28,-
TGTGCCAGCAGTGAGGCTATGGGGGGCTACGGTGAGCAGTTCTTC,CASSEAMGGYGEQFF,-,TRBJ2-1,TRBV12-3/TRBV12-4,-
TGTGCCATCAGTGAGTGGCAGGGGGTCAATCAGCCCCAGCATTTT,CAISEWQGVNQPQHF,-,TRBJ1-5,TRBV10-3,TRBD1
TGTGCCAGCAGTTTGCCCAGGGGGAACAATCAGCCCCAGCATTTT,CASSLPRGNNQPQHF,many,TRBJ1-5,TRBV28,TRBD1
TGTGCCAGCAGTGAACTAGCGATAGAGGCCGATGAGCAGTTCTTC,CASSELAIEADEQFF,-,TRBJ2-1,TRBV6-1,-
TGCAGCGCCGGGGACAGGGGCCAAGAGACCCAGTACTTC,CSAGDRGQETQYF,many,TRBJ2-5,TRBV29-1,TRBD1
TGTGCCAGCAGTTGGAACACCGGGGAGCTGTTTTTT,CASSWNTGELFF,few,TRBJ2-2,TRBV27,-
TGCAGCGGTAGCGGGAGCTCCTACAATGAGCAGTTCTTC,CSGSGSSYNEQFF,many,TRBJ2-1,TRBV29-1,TRBD2
TGTGCCAGCAGCCAAGTTTGGGGTAGGGGGTCACAGCCCCAGCATTTT,CASSQVWGRGSQPQHF,-,TRBJ1-5,TRBV4-2,-
TGTGCCAGCGGAAAGGCGGGAATCTCCTACGAGCAGTACTTC,CASGKAGISYEQYF,-,TRBJ2-7,TRBV7-2,-
TGTGCCAGCAGCCTAGAAGGCCTTAATTCACCCCTCCACTTT,CASSLEGLNSPLHF,-,TRBJ1-6,TRBV7-2,-
TGTGCCAGCCTCAGTACAGGGAGCTCCTACGAGCAGTACTTC,CASLSTGSSYEQYF,few,TRBJ2-7,TRBV2,-
TGTGCTAGCAGCTTAACCCCCCGCAACGGGGAGCTGTTTTTT,CASSLTPRNGELFF,few,TRBJ2-2,TRBV7-7,-
TGTGCCAGCAGTTCAATTCCACAGGTGACCGACAATCAGCCCCAGCATTTT,CASSSIPQVTDNQPQHF,many,TRBJ1-5,TRBV12-3/TRBV12-4,-
TGCAGCGTTGGGGACGGAGGGGGCGCAGAGACCCAGTACTTC,CSVGDGGGAETQYF,-,TRBJ2-5,TRBV29-1,-
TGCGCCAGCAGATTATTCCAGGGGGACGACTATGGCTACACCTTC,CASRLFQGDDYGYTF,few,TRBJ1-2,TRBV4-1,TRBD1
TGCGCCAGCAAAGGGACTAGCGCACTCGATAAGTACTTC,CASKGTSALDKYF,many,TRBJ2-7,TRBV5-1,TRBD2
TGTGCCACCAGCAGAGAGTACAGGGCCAGTCAGCCCCAGCATTTT,CATSREYRASQPQHF,few,TRBJ1-5,TRBV15,-
TGTGCCAGCTCAGCAAGACAGGATGCAGCCCAGCATTTT,CASSARQDAAQHF,-,TRBJ1-5,TRBV18,-
TGTGCCACCAGTGATCCAGGGGGGACCCTTGACGACAATGAGCAGTTCTTC,CATSDPGGTLDDNEQFF,few,TRBJ2-1,TRBV24-1,-
TGTGCCAGTCGCGGGCCGGCCGCCTACGAGCAGTACTTC,CASRGPAAYEQYF,-,TRBJ2-7,TRBV5-8,-
TGCAGCGTCCCTGGGGGTATTGAAGCTTTCTTT,CSVPGGIEAFF,many,TRBJ1-1,TRBV29-1,-
TGCAGTGCTATGGGACTAGCGGGAGGCACAGATACGCAGTATTTT,CSAMGLAGGTDTQYF,-,TRBJ2-3,TRBV20-1,TRBD2
TGCAGCGTTTTAGGGGGTAATGAGCAGTTCTTC,CSVLGGNEQFF,many,TRBJ2-1,TRBV29-1,-
TGCAGTGCTCTTCAGGGGAACACAGATACGCAGTATTTT,CSALQGNTDTQYF,few,TRBJ2-3,TRBV20-1,-
TGTGCCAGCAGTTCCCAAAGGTCCACCTTCTTC,CASSSQRSTFF,-,TRBJ2-1,TRBV6-5,-
TGTGCCAGCAGGGGGGGGGCCGAGCAGTACTTC,CASRGGAEQYF,few,TRBJ2-7,TRBV3-1,-
TGTGCCAGCAGTTTGTGGGGTATCTCTGGAAACACCATATATTTT,CASSLWGISGNTIYF,few,TRBJ1-3,TRBV12-3/TRBV12-4,-
TGTGCTACCGCACAGCGGGAGGCCTACAATGAGCAGTTCTTC,CATAQREAYNEQFF,-,TRBJ2-1,TRBV10-3,TRBD2
TGTGCCAGCAGCTTAAGAACAGGGCCAGGAGGGAACGGCTACACCTTC,CASSLRTGPGGNGYTF,-,TRBJ1-2,TRBV7-9,-
TGTGCCAGCAGTTTACGGGGAGATGTTGAAAAACTGTTTTTT,CASSLRGDVEKLFF,many,TRBJ1-4,TRBV27,-
TGTGCCAGCAGTTACATGCAGGGGGCCCGCAATGAGCAGTTCTTC,CASSYMQGARNEQFF,-,TRBJ2-1,TRBV6-2/TRBV6-3,TRBD1
TGTGCCAGCAGCGTAGGGGGTTCAAGTGCCTACAATGAGCAGTTCTTC,CASSVGGSSAYNEQFF,-,TRBJ2-1,TRBV9,-
TGTGCCAGCAGCCCGACTGGAAGCTCCTACAATGAGCAGTTCTTC,CASSPTGSSYNEQFF,many,TRBJ2-1,TRBV6-1,-
TGCGCCAGCAGCCAAGAAGGGACAGGGGGGATCGGGTCACCCCTCCACTTT,CASSQEGTGGIGSPLHF,-,TRBJ1-6,TRBV4-3,TRBD1
TGCAGTGCTGGCGTTACACATTATAGCAATCAGCCCCAGCATTTT,CSAGVTHYSNQPQHF,many,TRBJ1-5,TRBV20-1,-
TGTGCCACCAGTGATGCGGTTGGTCAAGAGACCCAGTACTTC,CATSDAVGQETQYF,many,TRBJ2-5,TRBV24-1,-
TGTGCCAGCGGGTCGGGGAGTCCCCTGACAGATACGCAGTATTTT,CASGSGSPLTDTQYF,-,TRBJ2-3,TRBV11-2,-
TGCGCCAGCAGTGAGGCAGGAGAGGAGACCCAGTACTTC,CASSEAGEETQYF,few,TRBJ2-5,TRBV5-1,-
TGTGCCAGCAGCTTAAGCCCACGGACAAGGTTAACCGGGGAGCTGTTTTTT,CASSLSPRTRLTGELFF,-,TRBJ2-2,TRBV7-2,-
TGTGCCAGCAGTCGTGGGGCGGGACAGGAGACCCAGTACTTC,CASSRGAGQETQYF,few,TRBJ2-5,TRBV7-9,-
TGTGCCAGCAGTTTACGGACAGGGAGGACCAATGAGCAGTTCTTC,CASSLRTGRTNEQFF,few,TRBJ2-1,TRBV12-3/TRBV12-4,TRBD1
TGTGCCAGCAGTTACGGCTATAGCAATCAGCCCCAGCATTTT,CASSYGYSNQPQHF,many,TRBJ1-5,TRBV6-5,-
TGTGCCAGCAGCTTAGCAGACAGGGAGAGATCCTATGGCTACACCTTC,CASSLADRERSYGYTF,few,TRBJ1-2,TRBV7-9,TRBD1